This T cell receptor (beta chain) came from a study of somatic mutations in cytotoxic T cells in rheumatoid arthritis. The table came from immunoSEQ multiplex PCR; TCRdb's copy has only in-frame clones and leaves some out. The data hold tens of thousands of clones, with more than 80% observed a single time. In regard to this clone: Its cognate antigen is unknown.

Study results and limitations: Rheumatoid arthritis patients and age-matched healthy controls showed no significant difference in CD8+ T-cell clonality. A largest CD8+ clone above 20% of CD8+ cells occurred in 8 of 65 patients.

CDR1 and CDR2 from the germline V gene are GTSNPN and SVGIG (reference sequence). This CDR3 contains 11 residues. Deletions cut 5 bases from V and 3 bases from J, with 8 bases between. Healthy control participants comprised blood donors of median age roughly 60 years (range roughly 21-80), of whom more than 50% were female. Positively selected by magnetic beads, CD4+ and CD8+ cells were purity-checked by flow cytometry. This chain joins TRBV30 and TRBJ2-7, with a tentative D call TRBD1 (5 bases). Specimen: CD8+ T cells sorted from blood. The receptor comes from a middle-aged man in good health. CDR3 DNA sequence: TGTGCCTGGTATAGGGGCTACGAGCAGTACTTC. Translated: CAWYRGYEQYF.